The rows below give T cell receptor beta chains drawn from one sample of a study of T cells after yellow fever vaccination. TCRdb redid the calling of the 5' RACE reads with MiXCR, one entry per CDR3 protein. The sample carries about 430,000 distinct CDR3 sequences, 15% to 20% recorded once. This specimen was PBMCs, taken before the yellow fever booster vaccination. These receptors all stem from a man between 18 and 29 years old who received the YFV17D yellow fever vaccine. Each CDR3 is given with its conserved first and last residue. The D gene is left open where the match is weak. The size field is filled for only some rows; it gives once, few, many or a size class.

CDR3: CSARTGMNTEAFF; DNA: TGCAGTGCTAGGACAGGCATGAACACTGAAGCTTTCTTT; D: .; size: .; V: TRBV20-1; J: TRBJ1-1
CDR3: CASSESAGRGPSHTEAFF; DNA: TGCGCCAGCAGTGAGTCGGCGGGCAGGGGGCCTAGTCACACTGAAGCTTTCTTT; D: TRBD1; size: .; V: TRBV10-1; J: TRBJ1-1
CDR3: CASRFQVGYEGMEELFF; DNA: TGTGCCAGCAGATTCCAGGTTGGGTACGAGGGGATGGAGGAGCTGTTTTTT; D: .; size: .; V: TRBV12-3/TRBV12-4; J: TRBJ2-2
CDR3: CAISGTTSGFNEQFF; DNA: TGTGCCATCAGTGGAACGACTAGCGGATTCAATGAGCAGTTCTTC; D: TRBD2; size: few; V: TRBV10-3; J: TRBJ2-1
CDR3: CASSRLDRGRTTSLNTEAFF; DNA: TGCGCCAGCAGCCGCCTGGACAGGGGCCGCACGACAAGTCTGAACACTGAAGCTTTCTTT; D: TRBD1; size: few; V: TRBV4-1; J: TRBJ1-1
CDR3: CASSPMSGTGRGSF; DNA: TGCGCCAGCAGTCCTATGTCCGGGACAGGGAGAGGGAGCTTC; D: TRBD1; size: .; V: TRBV23-1; J: TRBJ2-7
CDR3: CASSLISGGGTDTQYF; DNA: TGTGCCAGCAGCTTAATATCCGGGGGGGGCACAGATACGCAGTATTTT; D: TRBD2; size: .; V: TRBV7-3; J: TRBJ2-3
CDR3: CASRDGDRQEKLFF; DNA: TGTGCCAGCAGGGACGGGGACAGGCAGGAAAAACTGTTTTTT; D: TRBD1; size: few; V: TRBV6-1; J: TRBJ1-4
CDR3: CASSQDEVRANIGYTF; DNA: TGTGCCAGCAGCCAAGATGAGGTCAGGGCTAATATTGGCTACACCTTC; D: .; size: .; V: TRBV4-2; J: TRBJ1-2
CDR3: CASSYSTGFYEQYF; DNA: TGTGCCAGCAGCTATTCGACAGGGTTCTACGAGCAGTACTTC; D: TRBD1; size: many; V: TRBV11-1; J: TRBJ2-7
CDR3: CSVATENTEAFF; DNA: TGCAGCGTCGCGACAGAGAACACTGAAGCTTTCTTT; D: .; size: .; V: TRBV29-1; J: TRBJ1-1
CDR3: CASSQVSGADTQYF; DNA: TGCGCCAGCAGCCAAGTGTCCGGCGCAGATACGCAGTATTTT; D: .; size: .; V: TRBV4-3; J: TRBJ2-3
CDR3: CASSQGLLYEQYF; DNA: TGTGCCAGCAGCCAGGGACTTCTATACGAGCAGTACTTC; D: .; size: .; V: TRBV7-9; J: TRBJ2-7
CDR3: CASSPGTQSYEQYF; DNA: TGTGCCAGCTCACCGGGGACACAGTCCTACGAGCAGTACTTC; D: .; size: few; V: TRBV18; J: TRBJ2-7
CDR3: CSARAASGGQETQYF; DNA: TGCAGTGCTAGAGCGGCTAGCGGGGGGCAAGAGACCCAGTACTTC; D: TRBD2; size: few; V: TRBV20-1; J: TRBJ2-5
CDR3: CSARKSLTGGIYEQYF; DNA: TGCAGTGCTAGGAAATCGTTGACAGGGGGTATCTACGAGCAGTACTTC; D: TRBD1; size: .; V: TRBV20-1; J: TRBJ2-7
CDR3: CASSQAGRISTGELFF; DNA: TGCGCCAGCAGCCAGGCTGGAAGAATAAGCACCGGGGAGCTGTTTTTT; D: .; size: few; V: TRBV4-3; J: TRBJ2-2
CDR3: CASRGPQDRNTEAFF; DNA: TGCGCCAGCAGAGGACCCCAGGACAGGAACACTGAAGCTTTCTTT; D: .; size: .; V: TRBV5-1; J: TRBJ1-1
CDR3: CASSGYRGGTEAFF; DNA: TGTGCCAGCAGCGGCTACAGGGGAGGAACTGAAGCTTTCTTT; D: TRBD1; size: .; V: TRBV11-2; J: TRBJ1-1
CDR3: CASSSDYEQYF; DNA: TGTGCCAGCTCATCTGATTACGAGCAGTACTTC; D: .; size: many; V: TRBV18; J: TRBJ2-7
CDR3: CASGASTFEAFF; DNA: TGTGCCAGCGGCGCCAGCACCTTTGAAGCTTTCTTT; D: .; size: once; V: TRBV6-1; J: TRBJ1-1
CDR3: CASSRDRGLGEAFF; DNA: TGTGCCAGCAGTAGGGACAGGGGGCTAGGTGAAGCTTTCTTT; D: TRBD1; size: .; V: TRBV7-2; J: TRBJ1-1
CDR3: CASTPPGGNTQYF; DNA: TGTGCCAGCACCCCCCCGGGAGGGAATACGCAGTATTTT; D: TRBD2; size: .; V: TRBV6-5; J: TRBJ2-3
CDR3: CASSSGTGPYPQHF; DNA: TGTGCCAGCAGTTCCGGGACAGGACCATACCCCCAGCATTTT; D: TRBD1; size: .; V: TRBV27; J: TRBJ1-5
CDR3: CASSLAPQGGEKLFF; DNA: TGCGCCAGCAGCTTGGCTCCTCAGGGCGGCGAAAAACTGTTTTTT; D: .; size: once; V: TRBV5-1; J: TRBJ1-4
CDR3: CASSLEGAGSPLHF; DNA: TGTGCCAGCAGCTTAGAAGGGGCTGGTTCACCCCTCCACTTT; D: .; size: few; V: TRBV5-6; J: TRBJ1-6
CDR3: CASSPGLELYEQYF; DNA: TGCGCCAGCAGCCCTGGACTAGAACTCTACGAGCAGTACTTC; D: TRBD2; size: .; V: TRBV4-1; J: TRBJ2-7
CDR3: CASSLRQGGNQPQHF; DNA: TGTGCCAGCAGTCTGCGACAGGGCGGCAATCAGCCCCAGCATTTT; D: TRBD1; size: few; V: TRBV6-2/TRBV6-3; J: TRBJ1-5